This T cell receptor (beta chain) was sequenced for a study of T cell therapy after organ transplantation. Study-level information: Therapy products were autologous CMV-specific T cells, peptide-expanded for around two weeks. Blood for the long-term post-therapy sample came 20 to 29 weeks after therapy. The study, taken as a whole, reports: Nonresponders had marked pretherapy clonal expansions and little post-therapy change. Both transferred clonotypes and endogenous ones absent from products apparently reconstituted.

The time point was: 20-29 weeks after completion of therapy. Generated by immunoSEQ multiplex PCR, the TCRdb table keeps only in-frame clones and is missing some. The data show approximately 1,200 clones, almost 65% seen once. Comments on this clone: Antigen specificity is unknown.

Per the germline V gene, CDR1 is MGHRA and CDR2 is YSYEKL. Deletions cut 0 bases from V and 1 base from J, with 16 bases between. CDR3 length: 17 residues. V gene TRBV4-1 combines with J gene TRBJ2-7; D unclear. Material: CD8+ T cells from blood, obtained after autologous CMV-specific T cell therapy. This TCR was recovered from a human patient who had received a solid organ transplant and had CMV disease. Some T cells here may be from the graft donor. The CDR3, as DNA: TGCGCCAGCAGCCAAGATGGTCTGTCTGGCTATTCCTACGAGCAGTACTTC. Translating it yields CASSQDGLSGYSYEQYF.